Each of the 19 T cell receptor beta chains below was sequenced from the same sample in a study of cytomegalovirus exposure and HLA in healthy donors. The PCR used 60 Vbeta and 13 Jbeta primers. Profiling relied on immunoSEQ multiplex PCR, and the TCRdb table lists in-frame clones only, not all of them. The data contain about 160,000 clones, 75% to 85% of them singletons. Sequenced: PBMCs. The receptors derive from a woman aged 45 to 65 in good health and CMV-seronegative.

This chain joins TRBV28 and TRBJ1-3, with 8 bases fitting TRBD1. After removal of 2 bases from V and 0 bases from J, the junction contained 6 bases not matched to a gene. Germline values: CDR1 MDHEN, CDR2 SYDVKM. This CDR3 spans 17 amino acids. The chain's CDR3 is CASSLMGQAHSGNTIYF. The CDR3 region has the DNA TGTGCCAGCAGTTTAATGGGACAGGCACACTCTGGAAACACCATATATTTT.

This clone was detected only once. J is TRBJ1-1 and V is TRBV5-4, with TRBD1 identical over 8 bases. This CDR3 is built from 15 residues. CDR1 and CDR2 (germline): SGHNT, YYREEE (reference sequence). V lost 3 bases to trimming and J lost 4 bases; unmatched junction nucleotides: 8. CDR3 sequence: CASSSGQQGGTEAFF. DNA for the CDR3: TGTGCCAGCAGCTCGGGCCAACAGGGGGGCACTGAAGCTTTCTTT.

J is TRBJ2-7 and V is TRBV13; 11 bases are shared with TRBD1. From germline, CDR1 is PRHDT and CDR2 FYEKMQ (reference sequence). This CDR3 spans 15 amino acids. V lost 1 base to trimming and J lost 3 bases; unmatched junction nucleotides: 2. DNA of the CDR3: TGTGCCAGCAGCTTAGCCGGGACAGGGGGCTACGAGCAGTACTTC. Translated, it gives CASSLAGTGGYEQYF.

The CDR3 loop is CASSLKTGGYGGNTIYF. The CDR3 DNA reads as TGTGCCAGCAGTTTAAAGACAGGGGGATATGGGGGAAACACCATATATTTT. V gene TRBV28 combines with J gene TRBJ1-3; TRBD1 matches at 9 bases. The germline CDR1 and CDR2 sequences are MDHEN and SYDVKM. The V gene end was trimmed by 2 bases and the J gene end by 4 bases; junction bases not matched to a gene: 9. There are 17 residues in the CDR3.

Concerning this clone: In the same sample, other DNA sequences code for this CDR3. The chain couples TRBV7-9 to TRBJ1-1; tentatively, D is TRBD1 (6 bases). Trimming shortened V by 5 bases and J by 0 bases, and 10 bases separated the two germline ends. The V gene's germline CDR1 is SEHNR and CDR2 FQNEAQ (reference sequence). The CDR3 extends over 14 amino acids. CDR3 coding DNA: TGTGCCAGCAGCCCTCAGGGGTTGAACACTGAAGCTTTCTTT. This sequence encodes CASSPQGLNTEAFF.

This chain connects TRBV27 to TRBJ2-7; 7 bases align to TRBD2. The J segment lost 5 bases and the V segment lost 6 bases, leaving 13 bases of the junction unmatched. Germline CDR1 and CDR2: MNHEY and SMNVEV (reference sequence). The CDR3 has 15 amino acids. CDR3 sequence (DNA): TGTGCCAGCAGGTCCCGTGGAGCGGGGAACCACGAGCAGTACTTC. It translates to CASRSRGAGNHEQYF.

V is TRBV4-3 and J is TRBJ2-3, with TRBD2 matching 9 bases. In germline, CDR1 is LGHNA, CDR2 YSLEER. V trimming: 0 bases; J trimming: 0 bases; junction bases outside the gene matches: 10. The CDR3 is made up of 19 amino acids. CDR3 sequence reads: CASSQDVLAGYGSTDTQYF. The CDR3 DNA follows: TGCGCCAGCAGCCAAGATGTGCTAGCGGGATACGGTAGCACAGATACGCAGTATTTT.

CDR3 sequence (DNA): TGTGCCAGCAGTCCTATTCCGGGACAGGGGATTTGGTATGGCTACACCTTC. This sequence encodes CASSPIPGQGIWYGYTF. The rearrangement joins TRBV6-7 to TRBJ1-2, with 10 bases matching TRBD1. TRBV6-7 belongs to the ORF category, with a function that is uncertain. The CDR3 is 17 amino acids. V was clipped by 5 bases and J by 5 bases; unmatched bases: 14.

The chain uses TRBV2 and TRBJ2-3; 7 bases match TRBD2. Germline V gene lookup returns CDR1 SNHLY and CDR2 FYNNEI. V shed 5 bases, J shed 2 bases, and the junction held 7 bases outside the gene matches. The CDR3 has 15 amino acids. The DNA of the CDR3 is TGTGCCAGCAGTCGGGGGGTCCCCTTCACAGATACGCAGTATTTT. Translating it yields CASSRGVPFTDTQYF.

J is TRBJ1-6 and V is TRBV15, with no clear D. In germline, CDR1 is LNHNV, CDR2 YYDKDF (reference sequence). Trimming took off 1 base at V and 6 bases at J, with 10 bases between the two ends. This CDR3 contains 15 residues. The CDR3 sequence: CATSRVREPNSPLHF. The CDR3, as DNA: TGTGCCACCAGCAGAGTTCGGGAGCCTAATTCACCCCTCCACTTT.

This chain joins TRBV4-3 and TRBJ1-1; tentatively, D is TRBD1 (5 bases). The CDR3 contains 15 residues. V lost 3 bases, J lost 1 base, and 12 bases lay in between. CDR1 LGHNA and CDR2 YSLEER come from the germline V gene. The CDR3, as DNA: TGCGCCAGCAGCCAGGACCGACAGACGAACACTGAAGCTTTCTTT. Protein sequence: CASSQDRQTNTEAFF.

V usage is TRBV5-1 and J usage is TRBJ2-3; 7 positions match TRBD2. There are 15 residues in the CDR3. The junction had 9 bases not matched to a gene; V was cut back by 2 bases and J by 6 bases. The germline V gene encodes CDR1 SGHRS and CDR2 YFSETQ. CDR3 residues: CASSFGRERGDTQYF. The DNA of the CDR3 is TGCGCCAGCAGCTTCGGGCGGGAGCGGGGTGATACGCAGTATTTT.

The chain carries TRBV2 and TRBJ1-5, with TRBD1 matching 8 bases. The CDR3 sequence is 14 residues long. Germline lookup yields CDR1 SNHLY and CDR2 FYNNEI. V shed 7 bases, J shed 2 bases, and the junction held 4 bases outside the gene matches. This CDR3 is CASNKDRGNQPQHF. CDR3 DNA: TGTGCCAGCAATAAGGACAGGGGCAATCAGCCCCAGCATTTT.

J is TRBJ2-3 and V is TRBV9, with a weak D call TRBD2 (5 bases). From germline, CDR1 is SGDLS and CDR2 YYNGEE. This CDR3 spans 14 amino acids. V gave up 5 bases and J gave up 0 bases, with 10 bases separating them. As DNA, the CDR3 is TGTGCCAGCAGTATCAGCGGTAGCACAGATACGCAGTATTTT. As protein: CASSISGSTDTQYF.

The chain uses TRBV7-8 and TRBJ2-3; TRBD1 matches at 9 bases. The CDR3 covers 15 residues. Germline V gene data show CDR1 as SGHVS and CDR2 as FQNEAQ. With V trimmed by 5 bases and J by 2 bases, 5 bases remained unmatched. The CDR3 is CASSPQGAVTDTQYF. The DNA of the CDR3 is TGTGCCAGCAGCCCACAGGGGGCTGTCACAGATACGCAGTATTTT.

CDR3 nucleotides: TGTGCCAGCAGTCCGCGAGGCCACACCGGGGAGCTGTTTTTT. Encoded protein: CASSPRGHTGELFF. This chain joins TRBV2 and TRBJ2-2, with D unresolved. The germline V gene encodes CDR1 SNHLY and CDR2 FYNNEI. The length of the CDR3 is 14 residues. The V end lost 5 bases, the J end lost 3 bases, and 10 bases lay between the germline ends. Full variable domain (missing parts from reference TRBV2 and TRBJ2-2): EPEVTQTPSHQVTQMGQEVILRCVPISNHLYFYWYRQILGQKVEFLVSFYNNEISEKSEIFDDQFSVERPDGSNFTLKIRSTKLEDSAMYFCASSPRGHTGELFFGEGSRLTVL.

The rearrangement joins TRBV28 to TRBJ2-7, with a weak D call TRBD1 (6 bases). The CDR3 spans 15 residues. Trimming removed 8 bases from V and 3 bases from J, with 20 bases in between. From germline, CDR1 is MDHEN and CDR2 SYDVKM. CDR3 bases: TGTGCCAGCGGGCAGGGGTTGCAGTTAGGCTACGAGCAGTACTTC. Residues: CASGQGLQLGYEQYF.

The chain carries TRBV5-6 and TRBJ1-2; the D gene is possibly TRBD1 (6 bases). Germline V lookup: CDR1 SGHDT, CDR2 YYEEEE. This CDR3 is 13 amino acids long. The V and J ends lost 4 bases and 8 bases respectively, with 15 bases between them. In DNA form, the CDR3 reads TGTGCCAGCAGCCCTAGGACAGAGGCAGGCTACACCTTC. This gives the protein CASSPRTEAGYTF.

CDR3 sequence: CSVSGQGKETQYF. The CDR3 DNA reads TGCAGCGTTTCGGGACAGGGGAAAGAGACCCAGTACTTC. V usage is TRBV29-1 and J usage is TRBJ2-5; TRBD1 matches 10 bases. The ends lost 5 bases at V and 3 bases at J; junction bases unmatched: 3. This CDR3 is built from 13 residues. Germline assignment: CDR1 SQVTM and CDR2 ANQGSEA.